This TCR beta chain originates from a study of tumor-infiltrating lymphocytes in primary liver carcinoma. The input was 450 to 500 ng total RNA; TCR beta cDNA was made from it with a constant-region primer. Construction of TCR beta libraries relied on three successive nested multiplex PCR rounds employing slightly modified ARM-PCR. The first two PCR rounds used TRBV1-TRBV30 forward primers with a C-beta reverse primer, approximately 11 cycles each. MiXCR was run by TCRdb on the multiplex PCR reads, yielding one entry per CDR3 protein. The sample lists 50,000 to 60,000 distinct CDR3 sequences, 65% to 85% occurring once. Germline assignment: CDR1 GTSNPN and CDR2 SVGIG (reference sequence). V was trimmed by 4 bases and J by 5 bases, leaving 17 bases between them. The length of the CDR3 is 14 residues. Starting material for RNA and DNA co-extraction consisted of about 17-32 mg of unsorted bulk tissue.

The chain joins TRBV30 to TRBJ2-5; no definite D call. The source of this sequence is a man aged 35 to 55 with primary liver carcinoma and hepatitis B virus infection. The sample taken for sequencing was liver tumor tissue from sampling region 5. Subset reported: tumor region T5, tumor centre. This CDR3 reads CAWNTSSGRETQYF. The CDR3 coding sequence is TGTGCCTGGAATACCTCCTCGGGCCGGGAGACCCAGTACTTC.